This TCR beta chain stems from a study of cytomegalovirus exposure and HLA in healthy donors. Study conclusions and caveats: In vitro data verified a few CMV-associated chains as specific for CMV antigens. In a later analysis, V- and J-gene trimming of beta chains associated with a DCLRE1C missense variant, replicated independently.

As regards this clone: The antigen is not known.

This CDR3 spans 12 amino acids. CDR1 and CDR2 from the germline V gene are SNHLY and FYNNEI. With V trimmed by 11 bases and J by 1 base, 3 bases remained unmatched. A multiplex PCR was run with 60 Vbeta primers and 13 Jbeta primers. The table came from immunoSEQ multiplex PCR; TCRdb's copy has only in-frame clones and leaves some out. The sample lists 85,000 to 95,000 clones, roughly 69% occurring once. Specimen: PBMCs. The TCR comes from a woman in her 30s in good health and CMV-seronegative. The chain employs TRBV2 and TRBJ2-7, with TRBD2 matching 9 bases. As DNA, the CDR3 is TGTGCCGCGGGAGGGGAGTCCTACGAGCAGTACTTC. This gives the protein CAAGGESYEQYF. The variable domain in full, completed from reference TRBV2 and TRBJ2-7, reads EPEVTQTPSHQVTQMGQEVILRCVPISNHLYFYWYRQILGQKVEFLVSFYNNEISEKSEIFDDQFSVERPDGSNFTLKIRSTKLEDSAMYFCAAGGESYEQYFGPGTRLTVT.